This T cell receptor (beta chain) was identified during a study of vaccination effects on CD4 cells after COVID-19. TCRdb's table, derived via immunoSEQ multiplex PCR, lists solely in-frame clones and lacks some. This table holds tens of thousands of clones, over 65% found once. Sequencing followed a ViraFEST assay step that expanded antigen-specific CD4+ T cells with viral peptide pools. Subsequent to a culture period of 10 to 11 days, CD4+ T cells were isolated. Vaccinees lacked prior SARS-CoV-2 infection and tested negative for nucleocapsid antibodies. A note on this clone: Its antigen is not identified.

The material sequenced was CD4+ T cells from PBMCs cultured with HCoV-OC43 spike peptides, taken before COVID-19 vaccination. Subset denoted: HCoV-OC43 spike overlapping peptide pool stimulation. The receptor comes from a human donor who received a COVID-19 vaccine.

The CDR3: CASSIVHGSGNTIYF. The CDR3 region has the DNA TGTGCCAGTAGTATAGTCCACGGCTCTGGAAACACCATATATTTT. The V gene is TRBV19, the J gene TRBJ1-3; D is ambiguous. Germline CDR1 LNHDA, CDR2 SQIVND (reference sequence). V was cut by 1 base and J by 0 bases, with 7 bases left in between. The length of the CDR3 is 15 residues.